Listed here are 23 T cell receptor beta chains from one sample, sequenced in a study of cytomegalovirus exposure and HLA in healthy donors (dated by TCRdb to 2017 to 2019). The receptor library was made with the immunoSEQ multiplex PCR assay. The multiplex PCR relied on a mix of 60 forward primers for TCR Vbeta segments and 13 reverse primers for TCR Jbeta segments. The table comes from immuneACCESS by way of TCRdb, which keeps in-frame sequences with V and J called. Part of the clones is missing from these tables; in studies checked, under half for an unresolved V gene and the rest for unknown reasons. This sample comprises 200,000 to 250,000 clones, 70% to 90% of them detected only once. The biggest ten clones account for under 8% of the sample. Sequenced sample: PBMCs. Every receptor here comes from a woman in her fifties or sixties in good health and CMV-seropositive.

The chain uses TRBV5-8 and TRBJ1-3, with a possible D match to TRBD1 (5 bases). Germline V CDR1 and CDR2: SGHTS, YDEGEE. V was shortened by 5 bases and J by 0 bases, with 9 bases between the two germline ends. The CDR3 contains 14 residues. The CDR3 bases are TGTGCCAGCAGTACAGGTTTCTCTGGAAACACCATATATTTT. Translating it yields CASSTGFSGNTIYF.

This clone showed up just a few times. This rearrangement joins TRBV27 to TRBJ1-3; D might be TRBD1 (5 bases). This CDR3 spans 14 amino acids. Germline V gene data show CDR1 as MNHEY and CDR2 as SMNVEV (reference sequence). The V and J ends lost 0 bases and 9 bases respectively, with 12 bases between them. The CDR3 nucleotides are TGTGCCAGCAGTTTATCAGGGGTGGGAGGCACCATATATTTT. This translates into CASSLSGVGGTIYF.

The sample holds one count of this clone. V gene TRBV10-3 combines with J gene TRBJ2-7; TRBD1 aligns across 7 bases. The length of the CDR3 is 14 residues. Germline trimming cut 7 bases from V and 0 bases from J; bases unmatched to any gene: 6. Per the germline V gene, CDR1 is ENHRY and CDR2 is SYGVKD. The CDR3 is CAITPGTASYEQYF. The CDR3 DNA reads TGTGCCATCACCCCCGGGACAGCCTCCTACGAGCAGTACTTC.

J is TRBJ1-2 and V is TRBV19; D is undetermined. This CDR3 is 17 amino acids long. Trimming cost V 3 bases and J 0 bases, with 17 bases left between them. Germline CDR1 LNHDA, CDR2 SQIVND (reference sequence). Here the CDR3 reads CASSMRARGRANYGYTF. The CDR3 region has the DNA TGTGCCAGTAGTATGAGGGCGCGCGGACGGGCTAACTATGGCTACACCTTC.

The chain links TRBV7-8 to TRBJ2-5, with TRBD1 as a possible D gene (6 bases). The J call may be in error: the DNA end matches TRBJ2-7 better. The CDR3 runs to 16 residues. The V gene's germline CDR1 is SGHVS and CDR2 FQNEAQ. DNA of the CDR3: TGTGCCAGCAGCTTCATAGCGATGGGGGCGCAGTACGAGCAGTACTTC. Encoded protein: CASSFIAMGAQYEQYF.

This chain links TRBV5-4 with TRBJ2-3; 7 nucleotides match TRBD2. The ends lost 4 bases at V and 2 bases at J; junction bases unmatched: 7. Looked up from germline, CDR1 is SGHNT and CDR2 is YYREEE (reference sequence). The CDR3 spans 15 residues. CDR3 protein: CASSASGYTTDTQYF. CDR3 nucleotides: TGTGCCAGCAGCGCTAGCGGATACACCACAGATACGCAGTATTTT.

The rearrangement joins TRBV4-1 to TRBJ1-5; D is unresolved. V was clipped by 0 bases and J by 0 bases, with 6 bases between them. Germline CDR1 reads MGHRA; CDR2 reads YSYEKL. The CDR3 loop spans 15 amino acids. The CDR3 protein is CASSQDPSSNQPQHF. CDR3 DNA: TGCGCCAGCAGCCAAGATCCGAGTAGCAATCAGCCCCAGCATTTT.

This rearrangement joins TRBV12-5 to TRBJ1-4; D gene ambiguous. The CDR3 runs to 17 residues. Trimming took 3 bases from V and 0 from J, leaving 14 bases between them. The germline V gene has CDR1 LGHNT and CDR2 FRNRAP. The CDR3 sequence: CASGFTLDLATNEKLFF. The DNA for the CDR3 is TGTGCTAGTGGTTTTACTCTAGACCTTGCAACTAATGAAAAACTGTTTTTT.

The CDR3 is CASSKTSGSITDTQYF. The CDR3 bases are TGTGCCAGTAGTAAGACTAGCGGGAGTATTACAGATACGCAGTATTTT. This rearrangement joins TRBV19 to TRBJ2-3, with 12 bases matching TRBD2. CDR1 is LNHDA and CDR2 is SQIVND in the germline V gene (reference sequence). The CDR3 loop spans 16 amino acids. J was trimmed by 3 bases and V by 4 bases; bases with no gene match: 5. Complete variable domain (other parts from reference TRBV19 and TRBJ2-3): DGGITQSPKYLFRKEGQNVTLSCEQNLNHDAMYWYRQDPGQGLRLIYYSQIVNDFQKGDIAEGYSVSREKKESFPLTVTSAQKNPTAFYLCASSKTSGSITDTQYFGPGTRLTVL.

CDR3: CASSPLPGPAGGKPQHF. The CDR3 DNA reads as TGTGCCAGTAGTCCGCTTCCGGGACCCGCGGGAGGTAAGCCCCAGCATTTT. The chain recombines TRBV19 with TRBJ1-5, with D possibly matching TRBD1 (5 bases). Trimming took off 5 bases at V and 8 bases at J, with 25 bases between the two ends. The CDR3 covers 17 residues. Looked up from germline, CDR1 is LNHDA and CDR2 is SQIVND (reference sequence).

The CDR3 DNA follows: TGCGCCAGCAGCCAGGGGGAGTTATCCTACAATGAGCAGTTCTTC. Translating it yields CASSQGELSYNEQFF. The V and J genes are TRBV5-1 and TRBJ2-1; TRBD1 agrees at 7 bases. V was clipped by 4 bases and J by 1 base; unmatched bases: 5. This CDR3 is 15 amino acids long. Germline CDR1 SGHRS, CDR2 YFSETQ.

The chain carries TRBV27 and TRBJ2-5; 8 bases are shared with TRBD2. The CDR3 sequence is 15 residues long. CDR1 MNHEY and CDR2 SMNVEV come from the germline V gene (reference sequence). Trimming at V came to 5 bases and at J to 5 bases, leaving 10 bases not matched to a gene. The CDR3 here is CASSPSWVAGETQYF. The CDR3, as DNA: TGTGCCAGCAGTCCCTCCTGGGTAGCGGGGGAGACCCAGTACTTC.

This rearrangement joins TRBV2 to TRBJ1-5; D possibly corresponds to TRBD1 (5 bases). The V end lost 6 bases, the J end lost 0 bases, and 15 bases lay between the germline ends. Germline CDR1 is SNHLY and CDR2 is FYNNEI. This CDR3 comprises 16 residues. For the CDR3, the DNA is TGTGCCAGCAGGGGCGGGGCGAGGGTTAGCAATCAGCCCCAGCATTTT. The encoded protein is CASRGGARVSNQPQHF.

This clone was observed a single time. The chain recombines TRBV5-4 with TRBJ2-4, with D perhaps TRBD1 (6 bases). The CDR3 length is 16 residues. In germline, CDR1 is SGHNT, CDR2 YYREEE (reference sequence). V lost 1 base and J 1 base, leaving 12 bases between the germline ends. DNA for the CDR3: TGTGCCAGCAGCTTGCAGTCAGGGGAGGCCAAAAACATTCAGTACTTC. Translating gives CASSLQSGEAKNIQYF.

Only a few counts were recorded for this clone. The chain carries TRBV5-4 and TRBJ2-2, with no clear D. Germline CDR1 reads SGHNT; CDR2 reads YYREEE (reference sequence). V was pared by 4 bases and J by 6 bases, with 13 bases between. The CDR3 totals 14 residues. CDR3 amino acids: CASSIDQESGELFF. CDR3 nucleotide sequence: TGTGCCAGCAGCATAGACCAGGAATCCGGGGAGCTGTTTTTT.

V is TRBV5-6 and J is TRBJ2-7, with no clear D. Germline loops: CDR1 SGHDT, CDR2 YYEEEE. CDR3 size: 14 residues. Trimming took off 0 bases at V and 6 bases at J, with 13 bases between the two ends. The CDR3 loop reads CASSLAARPIEQYF. In DNA form, the CDR3 reads TGTGCCAGCAGCTTGGCCGCCAGGCCGATCGAGCAGTACTTC.

The chain combines TRBV5-1 with TRBJ1-2; D is perhaps TRBD1 (5 bases). Germline V CDR1 and CDR2: SGHRS, YFSETQ. This CDR3 has 14 residues. Trimming left V 2 bases short and J 8 bases short, with 16 bases between. CDR3 nucleotide sequence: TGCGCCAGCAGCTTAGGGGCATTGAAGGAGGGCTACACCTTC. Translation: CASSLGALKEGYTF.

This clone was counted between two and nine times. The rearrangement uses TRBV4-1 and TRBJ2-2, with D uncertain. Germline CDR1 MGHRA, CDR2 YSYEKL. This CDR3 comprises 15 residues. Trimming removed 0 bases at V and 3 bases at J, with 8 bases between. The CDR3 region is CASSQEGSHTGELFF. CDR3 coding DNA: TGCGCCAGCAGCCAAGAGGGCAGCCACACCGGGGAGCTGTTTTTT.

CDR3 nucleotides: TGTGCCAGCAGCTTAGGGGAACAGACCGCCCGAGGGTCGGACACTGAAGCTTTCTTT. Translation: CASSLGEQTARGSDTEAFF. This rearrangement joins TRBV11-2 to TRBJ1-1; D remains ambiguous. Germline lookup yields CDR1 SGHAT and CDR2 FQNNGV. This CDR3 contains 19 residues. The V gene lost 1 base and the J gene lost 3 bases, with 24 bases spanning the gap. The complete variable domain, with remaining parts taken from reference TRBV11-2 and TRBJ1-1, reads EAGVAQSPRYKIIEKRQSVAFWCNPISGHATLYWYQQILGQGPKLLIQFQNNGVVDDSQLPKDRFSAERLKGVDSTLKIQPAKLEDSAVYLCASSLGEQTARGSDTEAFFGQGTRLTVV.

With respect to this clone: One end of the junction fails to match germline, which may point to a read error. The rearrangement uses TRBV7-7 and TRBJ2-5; TRBD1 matches 10 bases. CDR1 is SSHAT, CDR2 FNYEAQ, per germline (reference sequence). The CDR3 loop spans 18 amino acids. CDR3 DNA: TGTGCTAGCAGCTTAGGAAATCTAGGGACAGGGGTACAAGAGACCCAGTACTTC. Its translation: CASSLGNLGTGVQETQYF.

The chain is built from TRBV6-4 and TRBJ1-2; D remains unclear. Trimming stripped 5 bases from V and 9 bases from J, with 13 bases between. Germline CDR1 and CDR2: MRHNA and SNTAGT. The CDR3 is 12 residues long. In nucleotides, the CDR3 is TGTGCCAGCAGTTTGGGCGACAATCGCTACACCTTC. Translating gives CASSLGDNRYTF.

The CDR3 loop reads CASSLGTGVTEAFF. CDR3 nucleotides: TGTGCCAGCTCACTGGGGACAGGGGTGACTGAAGCTTTCTTT. The gene calls are TRBV18 and TRBJ1-1; 10 positions agree with TRBD1. Trimming took 4 bases from V and 5 from J; bases not matched to a gene: 4. CDR1 is KGHSH, CDR2 LQKENI, per germline. The CDR3 spans 14 residues.

The gene calls are TRBV27 and TRBJ2-5; the match to TRBD2 covers 9 bases. Gene TRBJ2-7 matches the end of the DNA better, so the J call may be wrong. The CDR3 is 15 amino acids. Looked up from germline, CDR1 is MNHEY and CDR2 is SMNVEV (reference sequence). The CDR3 protein is CASRRPLAGKYEQYF. CDR3 bases: TGTGCCAGCAGACGGCCCCTAGCGGGAAAGTACGAGCAGTACTTC.